The clone carrying this TCR beta chain was recorded many times. Its antigen is unknown. The entry originates in a study of T cells in Graves' hyperthyroidism and ophthalmopathy. The study's findings and limits: Within blood appeared most thyroid clonotypes that had expanded above 0.001.

Participants, patients aged 18 to 65, had newly diagnosed hyperthyroidism with a duration under 2 months. Uncontrolled infection, other autoimmune disease, pregnancy or lactation led to exclusion. Researchers took RNA transcripts and amplified the TCR beta CDR3 regions from them. The TCR CDR3 was amplified in a first-round RT-PCR using the HTBI primer set. TCRdb ran MiXCR on the multiplex PCR reads and lists one entry per CDR3 protein. The table includes under 350,000 distinct CDR3 sequences, 21% detected once. Sequenced sample: blood. The origin of this receptor is a woman in her 50s with Graves' hyperthyroidism.

This CDR3 is CSARASAGGYEQYF. The CDR3, as DNA: TGCAGTGCTAGAGCATCAGCGGGAGGTTACGAGCAGTACTTC. The chain couples TRBV20-1 to TRBJ2-7; 9 positions agree with TRBD2. The V segment lost 1 base and the J segment 4 bases; nucleotides outside the gene matches: 5. This CDR3 comprises 14 residues. Germline V gene data show CDR1 as DFQATT and CDR2 as SNEGSKA (reference sequence).